What follows are 28 T cell receptor beta chains derived from one specimen sequenced in a study of cytomegalovirus exposure and HLA in healthy donors. In the PCR, 60 Vbeta and 13 Jbeta primers were used. Sequencing used immunoSEQ multiplex PCR; TCRdb keeps in-frame clones, though not all of them. This table holds fewer than 150,000 clones, 75% to 90% found once. The source material was PBMCs. All receptors come from a female donor in good health and CMV-seronegative.

The V and J genes are TRBV4-1 and TRBJ1-2; weak D call: TRBD1 (5 bases). This CDR3 is built from 15 residues. Germline CDR1 MGHRA, CDR2 YSYEKL. V lost 4 bases and J 1 base, leaving 13 bases between the germline ends. CDR3 region: CASSLSPRDNYGYTF. The CDR3 DNA reads as TGCGCCAGCAGCCTAAGTCCCAGGGATAACTATGGCTACACCTTC.

The J gene is TRBJ2-3, the V gene TRBV7-8, with 7 positions matching TRBD2. Per germline, CDR1 SGHVS and CDR2 FQNEAQ. The CDR3 has 16 residues. With 5 bases clipped from V and 3 bases from J, the junction kept 11 bases outside the gene matches. The CDR3 bases are TGTGCCAGCAGCCCGAAGCGGGACCCCGGTACAGATACGCAGTATTTT. Its translation: CASSPKRDPGTDTQYF.

The V and J genes are TRBV6-5 and TRBJ2-3, with D hard to call. Germline V gene lookup returns CDR1 MNHEY and CDR2 SVGAGI. The V end lost 4 bases, the J end lost 2 bases, and 13 bases lay between the germline ends. The CDR3 sequence is 15 residues long. The chain's CDR3 is CASSSLGDLTDTQYF. The DNA of the CDR3 is TGTGCCAGCAGTTCACTCGGAGATCTCACAGATACGCAGTATTTT.

The chain carries TRBV27 and TRBJ2-3; D is unresolved. The V end lost 8 bases, the J end lost 2 bases, and 8 bases lay between the germline ends. The CDR3 runs to 12 residues. Germline loops: CDR1 MNHEY, CDR2 SMNVEV (reference sequence). CDR3 sequence: CASRLDTDTQYF. The CDR3 coding sequence is TGTGCCAGCCGCTTAGACACAGATACGCAGTATTTT.

This rearrangement joins TRBV27 to TRBJ2-7, with D perhaps TRBD1 (5 bases). The CDR3 is 15 residues long. The germline CDR1 and CDR2 sequences are MNHEY and SMNVEV (reference sequence). Trimming cost V 4 bases and J 3 bases, with 16 bases left between them. The CDR3 region is CASSSDITGFYEQYF. CDR3 coding DNA: TGTGCCAGCAGTTCCGATATCACAGGATTCTACGAGCAGTACTTC.

The chain is built from TRBV25-1 and TRBJ1-4; maybe TRBD1 (5 bases). V was cut by 6 bases and J by 4 bases, with 18 bases left in between. The CDR3 runs 16 residues. Germline V gene sequence: CDR1 MGHDK, CDR2 SYGVNS. CDR3 in amino acids: CASSAGLLMGNEKLFF. The CDR3 DNA reads as TGTGCCAGCAGCGCGGGACTCCTCATGGGTAATGAAAAACTGTTTTTT.

The chain links TRBV2 to TRBJ2-2, with unresolved D. V dropped 7 bases and J dropped 4 bases, with 7 bases sitting between them. CDR1 and CDR2 (germline): SNHLY, FYNNEI. This CDR3 spans 12 amino acids. The CDR3 protein is CASTSSTGELFF. The CDR3 nucleotides are TGTGCCAGCACTTCTTCCACCGGGGAGCTGTTTTTT.

The chain carries TRBV9 and TRBJ1-1; TRBD1 agrees at 7 bases. CDR1 is SGDLS and CDR2 is YYNGEE in the germline V gene. J was trimmed by 3 bases and V by 0 bases; bases with no gene match: 8. This CDR3 has 16 residues. The CDR3 DNA follows: TGTGCCAGCAGCGTAGGGCAGGGGGACTTGGACACTGAAGCTTTCTTT. Protein: CASSVGQGDLDTEAFF.

This clone was seen a single time. The V and J genes are TRBV5-4 and TRBJ2-7, with 12 bases matching TRBD1. The CDR3 totals 15 residues. V lost 4 bases and J lost 7; bases outside the gene matches: 9. The germline V gene encodes CDR1 SGHNT and CDR2 YYREEE (reference sequence). The CDR3 DNA is TGTGCCAGCAGCGCCCCGGGACAGGGGGCTGGGGAGCAGTACTTC. Translation gives CASSAPGQGAGEQYF.

A remark on this clone: The junction departs from the called germline gene at one end, perhaps through a read error. The V gene is TRBV7-7, the J gene TRBJ2-5, with 16 bases aligning to TRBD2. CDR3 length: 16 amino acids. The germline V gene encodes CDR1 SSHAT and CDR2 FNYEAQ (reference sequence). The CDR3: CASSQGLAGGQGTQYF. Written as DNA, the CDR3 is TGTGCTAGCAGCCAGGGACTAGCGGGAGGGCAAGGGACCCAGTACTTC.

This sequence joins TRBV7-9 and TRBJ1-2; possibly TRBD1 for D (5 bases). Germline CDR1 reads SEHNR; CDR2 reads FQNEAQ (reference sequence). V was clipped by 1 base and J by 8 bases, with 20 bases between them. CDR3 length: 16 amino acids. Written as DNA, the CDR3 is TGTGCCAGCAGCTTAGAGGCAGGGTACGCCCCTGAAGGCTACACCTTC. Amino acids: CASSLEAGYAPEGYTF.

The sample holds a few counts of this clone. The chain has TRBV28 and TRBJ2-7; 7 bases line up with TRBD1. The CDR3 spans 15 residues. The germline V gene encodes CDR1 MDHEN and CDR2 SYDVKM. The J segment lost 0 bases and the V segment lost 6 bases, leaving 8 bases of the junction unmatched. CDR3 protein: CASSPGTATSYEQYF. CDR3 DNA: TGTGCCAGCAGCCCCGGGACAGCGACCTCCTACGAGCAGTACTTC.

This sequence joins TRBV29-1 and TRBJ2-1; 9 nucleotides match TRBD2. CDR1 and CDR2 (germline): SQVTM, ANQGSEA. The CDR3 contains 15 residues. The V gene end was trimmed by 7 bases and the J gene end by 7 bases; junction bases not matched to a gene: 14. The CDR3 here is CSGIAGAPGWNEQFF. The CDR3 DNA sequence: TGCAGCGGGATAGCGGGGGCCCCAGGTTGGAATGAGCAGTTCTTC.

The chain links TRBV10-2 to TRBJ2-5, with 8 nucleotides matching TRBD2. Germline V gene data show CDR1 as WSHSY and CDR2 as SAAADI. With V trimmed by 6 bases and J by 4 bases, 4 bases remained unmatched. There are 13 residues in the CDR3. For the CDR3, the DNA is TGCGCCAGCAGGCCGGGACTAGTAGAGACCCAGTACTTC. Amino acid sequence: CASRPGLVETQYF.

The J gene is TRBJ2-5, the V gene TRBV7-2; 14 nucleotides match TRBD2. This CDR3 contains 16 residues. Trimming at V came to 4 bases and at J to 4 bases, leaving 5 bases not matched to a gene. Per germline, CDR1 SGHTA and CDR2 FQGNSA. The DNA of the CDR3 is TGTGCCAGCAGCTCGGGACTAGCGGGAGCCGGAGAGACCCAGTACTTC. Protein sequence: CASSSGLAGAGETQYF. The full variable domain, completed using reference TRBV7-2 and TRBJ2-5, is GAGVSQSPSNKVTEKGKDVELRCDPISGHTALYWYRQSLGQGLEFLIYFQGNSAPDKSGLPSDRFSAERTGGSVSTLTIQRTQQEDSAVYLCASSSGLAGAGETQYFGPGTRLLVL.

This clone was observed a few times. The rearrangement uses TRBV29-1 and TRBJ2-2; maybe TRBD2 (6 bases). Germline CDR1 SQVTM, CDR2 ANQGSEA. This CDR3 is 12 amino acids long. The V end lost 3 bases, the J end lost 4 bases, and 6 bases lay between the germline ends. The CDR3 region has the DNA TGCAGCGTTGAGGGACTCACCGGGGAGCTGTTTTTT. This encodes CSVEGLTGELFF.

This clone was seen ten or more times. The V gene is TRBV9, the J gene TRBJ2-1, with a tentative D call TRBD1 (5 bases). The ends were cut back, 0 bases at V and 0 bases at J, with 10 bases in the middle. The CDR3 is 16 amino acids. Germline loops: CDR1 SGDLS, CDR2 YYNGEE. In DNA form, the CDR3 reads TGTGCCAGCAGCGTAGGGTCAGACAGCTCCTACAATGAGCAGTTCTTC. Protein: CASSVGSDSSYNEQFF.

This sequence joins TRBV9 and TRBJ1-3, with D maybe TRBD1 (6 bases). Germline V gives CDR1 SGDLS, CDR2 YYNGEE. V was pared by 0 bases and J by 3 bases, with 7 bases between. The CDR3 is made up of 14 amino acids. CDR3 region: CASSVGTVGNTIYF. CDR3 in DNA: TGTGCCAGCAGCGTAGGGACAGTTGGAAACACCATATATTTT.

CDR3 loop: CASSFQGRGGQPQHF. The CDR3, as DNA: TGTGCCAGCAGCTTCCAGGGAAGGGGAGGGCAGCCCCAGCATTTT. The chain couples TRBV7-9 to TRBJ1-5, with D tentatively TRBD1 (5 bases). The CDR3 contains 15 residues. The germline V and J ends were trimmed by 3 bases and 7 bases, with 16 bases remaining between them. Germline-derived CDR1 and CDR2 are SEHNR and FQNEAQ (reference sequence).

The chain has TRBV27 and TRBJ1-2; D remains unclear. The CDR3 is 13 residues long. Germline V CDR1 and CDR2: MNHEY, SMNVEV (reference sequence). The V and J ends lost 4 bases and 8 bases respectively, with 14 bases between them. CDR3 sequence: CASSSSGLTGYTF. CDR3 in DNA: TGTGCCAGCAGTTCCTCCGGACTGACCGGCTACACCTTC.

This clone was detected a few times. The chain employs TRBV7-2 and TRBJ2-7; 11 nucleotides line up with TRBD1. The CDR3 extends over 15 amino acids. The ends lost 3 bases at V and 5 bases at J; junction bases unmatched: 6. Looked up from germline, CDR1 is SGHTA and CDR2 is FQGNSA. CDR3 in amino acids: CASSLTGQGAHEQYF. The CDR3 DNA sequence: TGTGCCAGCAGCTTGACAGGACAGGGGGCTCACGAGCAGTACTTC.

This chain joins TRBV11-2 and TRBJ1-5; TRBD1 aligns across 7 bases. The V and J ends lost 0 bases and 2 bases, in that order; junction bases with no gene match: 16. The length of the CDR3 is 20 residues. Germline CDR1 reads SGHAT; CDR2 reads FQNNGV. CDR3 sequence: CASSLEDAGQDLEGNQPQHF. As DNA, the CDR3 is TGTGCCAGCAGCTTAGAAGACGCTGGACAGGACCTCGAGGGCAATCAGCCCCAGCATTTT.

V and J are TRBV7-9 and TRBJ2-1; 8 bases are a match to TRBD1. V was pared by 7 bases and J by 7 bases, with 3 bases of the junction left unmatched. Germline CDR1 and CDR2: SEHNR and FQNEAQ (reference sequence). This CDR3 contains 12 residues. The CDR3 spells CASTRTGNEQFF. CDR3 DNA: TGTGCCAGCACACGGACAGGGAATGAGCAGTTCTTC.

This clone appeared a few times. The rearrangement joins TRBV27 to TRBJ1-5; 8 nucleotides align to TRBD1. After removal of 5 bases from V and 3 bases from J, the junction contained 3 bases not matched to a gene. CDR1 MNHEY and CDR2 SMNVEV come from the germline V gene (reference sequence). The CDR3 covers 14 residues. CDR3 sequence (DNA): TGTGCCAGCAGTGGACAGGGTTCCAATCAGCCCCAGCATTTT. The encoded protein is CASSGQGSNQPQHF.

The rearrangement uses TRBV27 and TRBJ1-2; 10 bases match TRBD1. This CDR3 region has 16 residues. V shed 2 bases and J 5 bases; nucleotides not matched to a gene: 8. CDR1 MNHEY and CDR2 SMNVEV come from the germline V gene (reference sequence). The CDR3 sequence: CASSLGGTGVVYGYTF. CDR3 sequence (DNA): TGTGCCAGCAGTTTAGGCGGGACAGGGGTTGTGTATGGCTACACCTTC.

The V gene is TRBV5-6, the J gene TRBJ2-7; 11 nucleotides align to TRBD2. The germline CDR1 and CDR2 sequences are SGHDT and YYEEEE. V shed 4 bases, J shed 0 bases, and the junction held 15 bases outside the gene matches. There are 19 residues in the CDR3. In nucleotides, the CDR3 is TGTGCCAGCAGCCCGGAACTAGCGGGAGTAGAGTTCCCCTCCTACGAGCAGTACTTC. Its protein is CASSPELAGVEFPSYEQYF.

V gene TRBV5-1 combines with J gene TRBJ1-4; 7 bases fit TRBD1. The CDR3 spans 16 residues. Trimming removed 5 bases from V and 0 bases from J; junction bases left unmatched: 7. Germline CDR1 is SGHRS and CDR2 is YFSETQ. This chain's CDR3 is CASRRRQGATNEKLFF. The CDR3 DNA reads as TGCGCCAGCAGGAGGAGGCAGGGGGCAACTAATGAAAAACTGTTTTTT.

V is TRBV27 and J is TRBJ1-5; 7 nucleotides match TRBD1. The V and J ends lost 6 bases and 4 bases, in that order; junction bases with no gene match: 9. The length of the CDR3 is 15 residues. Germline lookup yields CDR1 MNHEY and CDR2 SMNVEV (reference sequence). DNA for the CDR3: TGTGCCAGCAGCGCCAGAGGGGGCGCAAATCAGCCCCAGCATTTT. Translating it yields CASSARGGANQPQHF.